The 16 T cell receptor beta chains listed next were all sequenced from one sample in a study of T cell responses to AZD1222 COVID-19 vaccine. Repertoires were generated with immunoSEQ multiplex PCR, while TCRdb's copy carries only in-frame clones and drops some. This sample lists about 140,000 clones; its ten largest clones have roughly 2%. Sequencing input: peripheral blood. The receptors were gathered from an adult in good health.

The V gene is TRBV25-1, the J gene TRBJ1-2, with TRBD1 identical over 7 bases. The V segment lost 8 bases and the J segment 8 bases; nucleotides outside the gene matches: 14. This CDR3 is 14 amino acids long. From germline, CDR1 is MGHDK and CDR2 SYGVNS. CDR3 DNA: TGTGCCAGCCCCCCCGGCGACAGGGTACGGGGCTACACCTTC. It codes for CASPPGDRVRGYTF.

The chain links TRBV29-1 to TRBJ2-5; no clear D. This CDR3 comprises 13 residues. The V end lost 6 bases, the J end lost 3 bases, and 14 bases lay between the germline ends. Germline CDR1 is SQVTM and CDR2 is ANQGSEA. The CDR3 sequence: CSVAIGGEETQYF. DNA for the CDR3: TGCAGCGTCGCCATCGGTGGAGAAGAGACCCAGTACTTC.

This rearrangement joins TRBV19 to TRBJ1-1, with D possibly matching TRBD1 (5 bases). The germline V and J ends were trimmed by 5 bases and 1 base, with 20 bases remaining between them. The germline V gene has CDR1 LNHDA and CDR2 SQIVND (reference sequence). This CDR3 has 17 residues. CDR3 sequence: CASSPPPGLYPNTEAFF. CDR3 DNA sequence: TGTGCCAGTAGTCCGCCACCGGGACTCTATCCGAACACTGAAGCTTTCTTT.

Here the CDR3 reads CASSQDRFVSNEKLFF. The CDR3 nucleotides read TGCGCCAGCAGCCAAGATCGCTTCGTATCTAATGAAAAACTGTTTTTT. This sequence joins TRBV4-3 and TRBJ1-4; D call uncertain. The ends were cut back, 0 bases at V and 3 bases at J, with 11 bases in the middle. This CDR3 has 16 amino acids. The germline V gene encodes CDR1 LGHNA and CDR2 YSLEER.

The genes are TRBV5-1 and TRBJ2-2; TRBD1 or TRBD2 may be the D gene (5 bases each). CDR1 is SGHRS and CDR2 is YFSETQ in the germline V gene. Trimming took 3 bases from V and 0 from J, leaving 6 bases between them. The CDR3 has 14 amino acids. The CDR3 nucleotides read TGCGCCAGCAGCTGGGGACCGAACACCGGGGAGCTGTTTTTT. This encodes CASSWGPNTGELFF.

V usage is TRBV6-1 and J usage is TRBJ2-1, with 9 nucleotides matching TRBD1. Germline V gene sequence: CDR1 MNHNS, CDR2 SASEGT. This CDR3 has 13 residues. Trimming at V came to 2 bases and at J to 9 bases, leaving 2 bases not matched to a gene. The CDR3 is CASSEWGQGEQFF. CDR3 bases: TGTGCCAGCAGTGAATGGGGACAGGGTGAGCAGTTCTTC.

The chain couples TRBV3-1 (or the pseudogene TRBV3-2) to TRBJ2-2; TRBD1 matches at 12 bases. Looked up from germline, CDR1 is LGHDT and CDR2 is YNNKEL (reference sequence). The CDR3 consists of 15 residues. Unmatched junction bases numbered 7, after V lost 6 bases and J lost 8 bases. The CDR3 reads CASRHGDRGPGELFF. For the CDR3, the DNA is TGTGCCAGCAGGCATGGGGACAGGGGGCCTGGGGAGCTGTTTTTT.

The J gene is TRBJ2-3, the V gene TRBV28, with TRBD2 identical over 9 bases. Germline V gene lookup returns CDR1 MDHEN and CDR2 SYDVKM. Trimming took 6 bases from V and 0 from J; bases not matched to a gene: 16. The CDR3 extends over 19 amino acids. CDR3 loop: CASSHGAGGTSLSTDTQYF. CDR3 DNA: TGTGCCAGCAGCCATGGGGCGGGGGGGACCTCCCTTAGCACAGATACGCAGTATTTT.

The DNA of the CDR3 is TGTGCCACCAGTGAGGGGGTTACACAGAGCACAGATACGCAGTATTTT. Residues: CATSEGVTQSTDTQYF. The chain combines TRBV24-1 with TRBJ2-3, with D tentatively TRBD1 or TRBD2 (5 bases each). Trimming stripped 4 bases from V and 0 bases from J, with 13 bases between. Germline V gives CDR1 KGHDR, CDR2 SFDVKD. The CDR3 is made up of 16 amino acids.

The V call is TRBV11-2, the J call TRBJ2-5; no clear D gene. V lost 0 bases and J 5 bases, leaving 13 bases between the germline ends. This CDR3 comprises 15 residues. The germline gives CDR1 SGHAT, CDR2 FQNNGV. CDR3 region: CASSLEVGVGETQYF. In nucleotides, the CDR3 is TGTGCCAGCAGCTTAGAAGTGGGTGTCGGGGAGACCCAGTACTTC.

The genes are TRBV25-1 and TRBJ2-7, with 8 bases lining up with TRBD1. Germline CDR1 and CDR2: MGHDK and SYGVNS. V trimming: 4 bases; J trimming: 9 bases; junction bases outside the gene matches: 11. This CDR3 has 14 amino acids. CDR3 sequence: CASSGTGSFGGQYF. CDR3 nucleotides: TGTGCCAGCAGTGGGACAGGGAGCTTCGGGGGGCAGTACTTC.

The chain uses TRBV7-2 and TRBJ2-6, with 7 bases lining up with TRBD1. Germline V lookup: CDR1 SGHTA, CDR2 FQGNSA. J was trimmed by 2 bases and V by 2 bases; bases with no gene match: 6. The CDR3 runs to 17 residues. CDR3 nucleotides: TGTGCCAGCAGCTTACAACCCACAGGGGCTGGGGCCAACGTCCTGACTTTC. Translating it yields CASSLQPTGAGANVLTF.

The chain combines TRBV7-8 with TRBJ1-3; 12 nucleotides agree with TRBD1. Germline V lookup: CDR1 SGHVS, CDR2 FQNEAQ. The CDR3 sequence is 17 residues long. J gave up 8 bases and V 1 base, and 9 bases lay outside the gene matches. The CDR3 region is CASSLERDRGRWDTIYF. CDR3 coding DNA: TGTGCCAGCAGCTTAGAGAGGGACAGGGGGCGTTGGGACACCATATATTTT.

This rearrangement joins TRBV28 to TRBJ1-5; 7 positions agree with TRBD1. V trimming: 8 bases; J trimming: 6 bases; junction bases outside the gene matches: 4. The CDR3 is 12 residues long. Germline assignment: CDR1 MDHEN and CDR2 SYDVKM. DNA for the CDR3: TGTGCCAGCCAGGGGGGCGGTCAGCCCCAGCATTTT. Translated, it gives CASQGGGQPQHF.

The CDR3 here is CASSTYTRETQYF. As DNA, the CDR3 is TGTGCCAGCAGCACCTACACGCGGGAGACCCAGTACTTC. V and J are TRBV3-1 (or the pseudogene TRBV3-2) and TRBJ2-5; D gene uncertain. The CDR3 spans 13 residues. Germline V gives CDR1 LGHDT, CDR2 YNNKEL (reference sequence). Trimming removed 5 bases at V and 5 bases at J, with 12 bases between.

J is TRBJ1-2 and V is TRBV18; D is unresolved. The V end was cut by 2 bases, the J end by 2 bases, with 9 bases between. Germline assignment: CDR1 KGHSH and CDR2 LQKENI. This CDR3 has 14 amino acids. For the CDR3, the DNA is TGTGCCAGCTCACCAGACCCCAAGAACTATGGCTACACCTTC. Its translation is CASSPDPKNYGYTF. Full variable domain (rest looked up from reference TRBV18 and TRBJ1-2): NAGVMQNPRHLVRRRGQEARLRCSPMKGHSHVYWYRQLPEEGLKFMVYLQKENIIDESGMPKERFSAEFPKEGPSILRIQQVVRGDSAAYFCASSPDPKNYGYTFGSGTRLTVV.